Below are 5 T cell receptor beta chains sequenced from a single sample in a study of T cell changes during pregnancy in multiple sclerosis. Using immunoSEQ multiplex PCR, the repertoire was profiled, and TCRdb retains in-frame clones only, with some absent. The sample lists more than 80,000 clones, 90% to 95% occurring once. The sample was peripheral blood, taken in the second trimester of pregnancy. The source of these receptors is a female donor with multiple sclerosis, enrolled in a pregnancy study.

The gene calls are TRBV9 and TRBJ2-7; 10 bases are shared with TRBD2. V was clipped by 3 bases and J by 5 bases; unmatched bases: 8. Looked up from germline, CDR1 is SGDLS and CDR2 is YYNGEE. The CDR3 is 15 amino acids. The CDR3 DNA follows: TGTGCCAGCAGCGAGAGCGGGAGGGCCCTCCACGAGCAGTACTTC. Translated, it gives CASSESGRALHEQYF.

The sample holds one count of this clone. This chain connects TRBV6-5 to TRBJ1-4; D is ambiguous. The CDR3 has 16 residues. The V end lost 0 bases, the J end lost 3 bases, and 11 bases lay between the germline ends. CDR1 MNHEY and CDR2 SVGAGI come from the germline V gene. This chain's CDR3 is CASSYSIGSANEKLFF. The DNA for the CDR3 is TGTGCCAGCAGTTACTCGATCGGGTCGGCTAATGAAAAACTGTTTTTT.

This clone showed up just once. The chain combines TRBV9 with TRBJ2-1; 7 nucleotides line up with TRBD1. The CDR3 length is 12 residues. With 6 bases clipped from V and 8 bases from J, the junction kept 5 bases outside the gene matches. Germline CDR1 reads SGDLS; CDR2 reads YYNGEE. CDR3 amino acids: CASTLTGDEQFF. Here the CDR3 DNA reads TGTGCCAGCACCCTTACAGGGGATGAGCAGTTCTTC.

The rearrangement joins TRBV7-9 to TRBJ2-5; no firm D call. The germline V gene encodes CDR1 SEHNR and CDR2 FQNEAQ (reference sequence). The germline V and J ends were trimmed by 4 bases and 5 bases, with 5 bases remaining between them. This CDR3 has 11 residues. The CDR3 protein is CASSSYETQYF. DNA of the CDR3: TGTGCCAGCAGCTCCTATGAGACCCAGTACTTC.

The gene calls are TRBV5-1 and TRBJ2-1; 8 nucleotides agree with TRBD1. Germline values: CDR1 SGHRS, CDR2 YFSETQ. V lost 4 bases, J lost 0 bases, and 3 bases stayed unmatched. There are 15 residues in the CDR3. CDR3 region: CASSEGQVSYNEQFF. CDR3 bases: TGCGCCAGCAGCGAGGGACAGGTCTCCTACAATGAGCAGTTCTTC. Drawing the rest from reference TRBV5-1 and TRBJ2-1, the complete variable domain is KAGVTQTPRYLIKTRGQQVTLSCSPISGHRSVSWYQQTPGQGLQFLFEYFSETQRNKGNFPGRFSGRQFSNSRSEMNVSTLELGDSALYLCASSEGQVSYNEQFFGPGTRLTVL.